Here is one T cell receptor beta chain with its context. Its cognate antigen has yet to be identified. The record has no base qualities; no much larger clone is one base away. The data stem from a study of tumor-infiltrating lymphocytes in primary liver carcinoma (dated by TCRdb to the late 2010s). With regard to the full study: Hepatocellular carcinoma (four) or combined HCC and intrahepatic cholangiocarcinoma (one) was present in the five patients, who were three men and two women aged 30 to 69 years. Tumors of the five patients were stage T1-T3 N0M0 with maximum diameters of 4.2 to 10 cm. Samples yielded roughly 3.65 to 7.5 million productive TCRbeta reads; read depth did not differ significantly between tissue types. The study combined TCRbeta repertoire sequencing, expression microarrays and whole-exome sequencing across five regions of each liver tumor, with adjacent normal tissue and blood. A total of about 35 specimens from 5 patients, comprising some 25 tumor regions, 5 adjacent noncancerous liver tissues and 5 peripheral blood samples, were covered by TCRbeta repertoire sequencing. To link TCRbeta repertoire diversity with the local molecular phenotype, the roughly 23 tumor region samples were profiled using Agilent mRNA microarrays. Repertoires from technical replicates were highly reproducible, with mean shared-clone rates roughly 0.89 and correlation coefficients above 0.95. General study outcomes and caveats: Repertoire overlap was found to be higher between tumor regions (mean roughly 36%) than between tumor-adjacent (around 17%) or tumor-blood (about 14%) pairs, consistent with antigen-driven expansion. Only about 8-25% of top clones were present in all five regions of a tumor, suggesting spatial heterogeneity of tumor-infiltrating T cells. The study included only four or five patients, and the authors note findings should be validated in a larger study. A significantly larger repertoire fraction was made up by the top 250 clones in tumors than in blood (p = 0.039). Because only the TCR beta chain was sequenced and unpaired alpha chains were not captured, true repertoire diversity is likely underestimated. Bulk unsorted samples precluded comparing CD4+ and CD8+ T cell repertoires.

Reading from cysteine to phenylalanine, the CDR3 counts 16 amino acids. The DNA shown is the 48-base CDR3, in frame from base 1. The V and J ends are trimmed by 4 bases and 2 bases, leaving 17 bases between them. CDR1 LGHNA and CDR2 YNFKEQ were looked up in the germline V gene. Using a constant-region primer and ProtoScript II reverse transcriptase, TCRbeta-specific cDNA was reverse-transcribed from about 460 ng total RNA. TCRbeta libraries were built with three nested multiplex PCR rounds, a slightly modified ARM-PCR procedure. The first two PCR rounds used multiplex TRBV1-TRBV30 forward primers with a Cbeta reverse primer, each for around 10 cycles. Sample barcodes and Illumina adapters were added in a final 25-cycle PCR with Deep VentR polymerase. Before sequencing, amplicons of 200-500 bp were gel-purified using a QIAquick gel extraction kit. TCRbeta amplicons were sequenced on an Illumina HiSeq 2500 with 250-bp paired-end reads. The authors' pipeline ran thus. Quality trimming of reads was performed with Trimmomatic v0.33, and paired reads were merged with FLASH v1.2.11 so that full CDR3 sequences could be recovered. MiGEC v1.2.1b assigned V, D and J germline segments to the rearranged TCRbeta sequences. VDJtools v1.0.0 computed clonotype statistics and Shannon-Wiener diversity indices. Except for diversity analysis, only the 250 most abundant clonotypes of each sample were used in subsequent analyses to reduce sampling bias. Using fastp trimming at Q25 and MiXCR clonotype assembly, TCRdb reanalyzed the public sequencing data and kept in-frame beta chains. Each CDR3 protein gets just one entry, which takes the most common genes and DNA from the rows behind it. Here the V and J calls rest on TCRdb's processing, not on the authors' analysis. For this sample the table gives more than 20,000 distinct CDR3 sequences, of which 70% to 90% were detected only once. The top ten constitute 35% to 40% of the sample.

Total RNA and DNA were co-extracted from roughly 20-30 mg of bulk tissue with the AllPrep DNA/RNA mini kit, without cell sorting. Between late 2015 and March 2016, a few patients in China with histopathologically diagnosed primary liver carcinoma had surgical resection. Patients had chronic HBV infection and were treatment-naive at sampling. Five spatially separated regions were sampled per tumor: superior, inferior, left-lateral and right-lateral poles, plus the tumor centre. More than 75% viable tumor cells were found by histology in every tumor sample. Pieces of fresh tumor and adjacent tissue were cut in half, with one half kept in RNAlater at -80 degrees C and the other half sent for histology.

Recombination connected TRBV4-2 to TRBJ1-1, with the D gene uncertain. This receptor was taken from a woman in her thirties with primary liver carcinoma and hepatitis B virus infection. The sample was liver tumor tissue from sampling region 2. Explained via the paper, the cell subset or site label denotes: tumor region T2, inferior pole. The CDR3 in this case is CASSPFERRGNTEAFF. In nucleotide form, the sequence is TGTGCCAGCAGCCCCTTCGAGAGGAGAGGCAACACTGAAGCTTTCTTT.